One and the same sample provided the 10 T cell receptor beta chains below, sequenced in a study of regulatory T cells in long-lasting Graves disease. Through Arm-PCR of CDR3 regions and iRepertoire HTBI primers, TCR beta libraries were built. MiXCR, run by TCRdb on the multiplex PCR reads, gives a single entry per CDR3 protein. The top ten clones hold roughly 10% of a sample with about 210,000 distinct CDR3 sequences, roughly a fifth of them seen once. Time point described: newly diagnosed GD, antithyroid drugs for less than 3 months. From PBMCs, RNA was extracted and then used to make the TCR library. These data also featured in a second study, about T cells in Graves' hyperthyroidism and ophthalmopathy.

The starting material was peripheral blood mononuclear cells (PBMCs), obtained at new diagnosis, from a patient treated with antithyroid drugs. The receptors originated from a woman aged 30 to 39 with Graves disease.

This clonotype was seen at least ten times. The junction and the germline gene differ at one end; a read error may be behind it. The chain joins TRBV30 to TRBJ1-1; D gene uncertain. Germline lookup yields CDR1 GTSNPN and CDR2 SVGIG (reference sequence). The CDR3 covers 13 residues. CDR3 coding DNA: TGCGGCCTGAACAGACTCCAGAACACTGAAGCTTTCTTT. This encodes CGLNRLQNTEAFF. Based on the CDR3 plus reference TRBV30 and TRBJ1-1, the full variable domain is SQTIHQWPATLVQPVGSPLSLECTVEGTSNPNLYWYRQAAGRGLQLLFYSVGIGQISSEVPQNLSASRPQDRQFILSSKKLLLSDSGFYLCGLNRLQNTEAFFGQGTRLTVV.

This clonotype was recorded many times. J is TRBJ1-1 and V is TRBV18; maybe TRBD1 (5 bases). The CDR3 is made up of 18 amino acids. CDR1 is KGHSH, CDR2 LQKENI, per germline. The V end was cut by 3 bases, the J end by 1 base, with 21 bases between. The CDR3 nucleotides read TGTGCCAGCTCACCCCTCGGGGCAGGGTGGTTTTCGAACACTGAAGCTTTCTTT. Translating it yields CASSPLGAGWFSNTEAFF. Using reference TRBV18 and TRBJ1-1 for the parts outside the CDR3, the full variable domain is NAGVMQNPRHLVRRRGQEARLRCSPMKGHSHVYWYRQLPEEGLKFMVYLQKENIIDESGMPKERFSAEFPKEGPSILRIQQVVRGDSAAYFCASSPLGAGWFSNTEAFFGQGTRLTVV.

The table lists this clonotype with a few counts. The CDR3 loop reads CAILRNTEAFF. CDR3 coding DNA: TGTGCCATCCTCAGGAACACTGAAGCTTTCTTT. The V gene is TRBV6-1, the J gene TRBJ1-1; D unclear. From germline, CDR1 is MNHNS and CDR2 SASEGT. Between the trimmed V and J ends, which lost 10 bases and 1 base, there was a span of 7 bases. The length of the CDR3 is 11 residues.

This clonotype is a singleton in its sample. Just one base apart from a much larger clone, this may be a read error. The CDR3 does not close with the conserved phenylalanine or tryptophan, likely indicating a read error. The chain carries TRBV20-1 and TRBJ1-1; D remains ambiguous. The CDR3 has 14 amino acids. Trimming took off 1 base at V and 0 bases at J, with 9 bases between the two ends. CDR1 and CDR2 from the germline V gene are DFQATT and SNEGSKA (reference sequence). The CDR3 sequence is CSARVGSVNTEAFS. The CDR3, as DNA: TGCAGTGCTAGAGTGGGCAGTGTGAACACTGAAGCTTTCTCT.

This clonotype was detected a few times. This rearrangement joins TRBV28 to TRBJ1-3, with 7 bases lining up with TRBD1. Germline CDR1 is MDHEN and CDR2 is SYDVKM. The CDR3 has 16 amino acids. V was clipped by 2 bases and J by 2 bases; unmatched bases: 6. The CDR3: CASSLPTGRPGNTIYF. In nucleotides, the CDR3 is TGTGCCAGCAGTTTACCGACAGGGAGGCCTGGAAACACCATATATTTT.

This clonotype occurred many times. The chain is built from TRBV5-4 and TRBJ2-1; tentatively, D is TRBD1 or TRBD2 (6 bases each). Germline loops: CDR1 SGHNT, CDR2 YYREEE (reference sequence). The CDR3 covers 16 residues. V lost 0 bases to trimming and J lost 5 bases, with 15 bases between them. The CDR3 DNA follows: TGTGCCAGCAGCTTGGTTGGGGGCCGGGGGAACAATGAGCAGTTCTTC. This gives the protein CASSLVGGRGNNEQFF.

The table lists this clonotype with a few counts. The chain employs TRBV3-1 and TRBJ2-2; D is perhaps TRBD1 or TRBD2 (6 bases each). V was pared by 1 base and J by 1 base, with 10 bases between. This CDR3 comprises 16 residues. Germline V lookup: CDR1 LGHDT, CDR2 YNNKEL (reference sequence). The CDR3 DNA is TGTGCCAGCAGCCAAGTGGGGGGCCAGAACACCGGGGAGCTGTTTTTT. It translates to CASSQVGGQNTGELFF. The full variable domain, in which reference TRBV3-1 and TRBJ2-2 provide the parts outside the CDR3, is DTAVSQTPKYLVTQMGNDKSIKCEQNLGHDTMYWYKQDSKKFLKIMFSYNNKELIINETVPNRFSPKSPDKAHLNLHINSLELGDSAVYFCASSQVGGQNTGELFFGEGSRLTVL.

This clonotype was seen repeatedly, ten times or more. The chain joins TRBV6-2 or TRBV6-3 to TRBJ2-1; TRBD1 or TRBD2 may be the D gene (6 bases each). V lost 7 bases and J lost 0, with 10 bases in between. The germline CDR1 and CDR2 sequences are MNHEY and SVGEGT. The CDR3 length is 14 residues. As DNA, the CDR3 is TGTGCCAGCAAGGGGGGTATCTCCTACAATGAGCAGTTCTTC. Protein sequence: CASKGGISYNEQFF.

This clonotype has a count of ten or more. The V call is TRBV6-5, the J call TRBJ2-7, with 9 bases fitting TRBD1. Germline V gene lookup returns CDR1 MNHEY and CDR2 SVGAGI. Losses at the gene ends were 1 base for V and 0 bases for J; bases not matched to a gene: 4. There are 16 residues in the CDR3. The CDR3: CASSYWTGAGSYEQYF. The CDR3 DNA reads as TGTGCCAGCAGTTACTGGACAGGGGCAGGCTCCTACGAGCAGTACTTC.

This clonotype was seen repeatedly, ten times or more. The chain combines TRBV6-1 with TRBJ2-2; perhaps TRBD1 as D (5 bases). The V gene's germline CDR1 is MNHNS and CDR2 SASEGT. The CDR3 runs to 18 residues. The V and J ends lost 1 base and 0 bases respectively, with 15 bases between them. In DNA, the CDR3 is TGTGCCAGCAGTGAAGGGGGCCTGGGATGGTCGAACACCGGGGAGCTGTTTTTT. Translated, it gives CASSEGGLGWSNTGELFF.